The source of this T cell receptor beta chain is a study of glioma-infiltrating T cells after dendritic cell vaccination. As for the study in general: At biweekly intervals, patients got three intradermal dendritic cell vaccine injections. Findings and caveats of the study: Higher TCR clonality did not directly relate to longer survival.

About this clone: What it binds is unknown.

V was pared by 4 bases and J by 4 bases, with 15 bases of the junction left unmatched. The CDR3 runs to 18 residues. The V gene's germline CDR1 is SEHNR and CDR2 FQNEAQ (reference sequence). The method was immunoSEQ multiplex PCR; TCRdb's version includes in-frame clones alone and lacks a portion of them. The table shows roughly 70,000 clones, with about four fifths occurring only once. PBMC were collected before vaccination, two weeks after the third vaccination, and at progression. This sample comprised blood, obtained before dendritic cell vaccination. The source of this sequence is a human donor with glioblastoma. The J gene is TRBJ2-1, the V gene TRBV7-9; 8 nucleotides align to TRBD1. The CDR3 DNA is TGTGCCAGCAGCTCCTCCCCCATACGGACAGGGAGGTACAATGAGCAGTTCTTC. Translating gives CASSSSPIRTGRYNEQFF.